Listed below are T cell receptor beta chains from one sample, sequenced in a study of beta chain features in type 1 diabetes. The protocol was immunoSEQ multiplex PCR, while the TCRdb copy is restricted to in-frame clones and leaves out a portion. The table includes around 300,000 clones, around 10% detected once. The sample was naive CD4+ T cells from blood. The receptors shown here come from a woman between 25 and 40 years old in good health. CDR3s include the opening cysteine and the closing phenylalanine or tryptophan. D genes are given only for firm matches. Clone size is shown for a subset of rows, as once, few, many or a class of expanded clone.

D gene: TRBD1; clone size: few; J gene: TRBJ2-3; V gene: TRBV9; CDR3 protein: CASSAHPETGRGDTQYF; CDR3 DNA: TGTGCCAGCAGCGCACACCCAGAGACAGGGCGTGGAGATACGCAGTATTTT
D gene: NA; clone size: NA; J gene: TRBJ2-7; V gene: TRBV19; CDR3 protein: CASRVAGDVSYEQYF; CDR3 DNA: TGTGCCAGTAGGGTAGCCGGAGACGTCTCCTACGAGCAGTACTTC
D gene: TRBD2; clone size: NA; J gene: TRBJ2-7; V gene: TRBV27; CDR3 protein: CASSPAGGRDEQYF; CDR3 DNA: TGTGCCAGCAGTCCGGCGGGGGGTAGAGACGAGCAGTACTTC
D gene: TRBD1; clone size: few; J gene: TRBJ2-5; V gene: TRBV7-9; CDR3 protein: CASSSGQGAETQYF; CDR3 DNA: TGTGCCAGCAGCTCGGGACAGGGGGCCGAGACCCAGTACTTC
D gene: NA; clone size: NA; J gene: TRBJ2-1; V gene: TRBV19; CDR3 protein: CASSINPDNEQFF; CDR3 DNA: TGTGCCAGTAGTATCAACCCGGACAATGAGCAGTTCTTC
D gene: NA; clone size: few; J gene: TRBJ2-3; V gene: TRBV4-3; CDR3 protein: CASSQDRLVPSTDTQYF; CDR3 DNA: TGCGCCAGCAGCCAAGATCGTCTAGTCCCTAGCACAGATACGCAGTATTTT
D gene: NA; clone size: NA; J gene: TRBJ1-2; V gene: TRBV7-9; CDR3 protein: CASSLRQGSVGYTF; CDR3 DNA: TGTGCCAGCAGCTTAAGGCAGGGGTCGGTCGGCTACACCTTC
D gene: NA; clone size: NA; J gene: TRBJ1-5; V gene: TRBV11-3; CDR3 protein: CASRRTGWYSNQPQHF; CDR3 DNA: TGTGCCAGCAGAAGAACAGGCTGGTATAGCAATCAGCCCCAGCATTTT
D gene: NA; clone size: few; J gene: TRBJ2-1; V gene: TRBV25-1; CDR3 protein: CASSPSVSYNEQFF; CDR3 DNA: TGTGCCAGCAGTCCTAGCGTCTCCTACAATGAGCAGTTCTTC
D gene: NA; clone size: NA; J gene: TRBJ1-3; V gene: TRBV9; CDR3 protein: CASSVEPQGSSGNTIYF; CDR3 DNA: TGTGCCAGCAGCGTAGAACCGCAGGGTAGCTCTGGAAACACCATATATTTT
D gene: TRBD1; clone size: NA; J gene: TRBJ2-7; V gene: TRBV15; CDR3 protein: CATSARDRSYEQYF; CDR3 DNA: TGTGCCACCAGCGCACGGGACAGGTCCTACGAGCAGTACTTC
D gene: NA; clone size: few; J gene: TRBJ1-4; V gene: TRBV14; CDR3 protein: CASSQGGGSNEKLFF; CDR3 DNA: TGTGCCAGCAGCCAAGGAGGCGGGAGTAATGAAAAACTGTTTTTT
D gene: NA; clone size: few; J gene: TRBJ2-3; V gene: TRBV21-1; CDR3 protein: CASSRGKDRESSRDTQYF; CDR3 DNA: TGTGCCAGCAGCAGGGGGAAAGACAGGGAGAGTAGCAGAGATACGCAGTATTTT
D gene: NA; clone size: NA; J gene: TRBJ1-3; V gene: TRBV7-9; CDR3 protein: CASSQSGDSGNTIYF; CDR3 DNA: TGTGCCAGCAGCCAGAGCGGCGACTCTGGAAACACCATATATTTT
D gene: NA; clone size: few; J gene: TRBJ2-1; V gene: TRBV27; CDR3 protein: CASSFASPNEQFF; CDR3 DNA: TGTGCCAGCAGTTTTGCTAGCCCCAATGAGCAGTTCTTC
D gene: TRBD2; clone size: few; J gene: TRBJ2-1; V gene: TRBV4-1; CDR3 protein: CASSHVRGTSGIVNEQFF; CDR3 DNA: TGCGCCAGCAGCCACGTCCGGGGGACTAGCGGGATTGTGAATGAGCAGTTCTTC
D gene: TRBD2; clone size: NA; J gene: TRBJ2-1; V gene: TRBV5-4; CDR3 protein: CASSMTSGGYNEQFF; CDR3 DNA: TGTGCCAGCAGCATGACTAGCGGGGGGTACAATGAGCAGTTCTTC